The source of this T cell receptor beta chain is a study of T cell clusters in autoimmune cytopenias. This clonotype ranks as medium-sized in terms of frequency. Its cognate antigen is unknown. Each sample's input was roughly 250 ng genomic DNA, 30,000 to 45,000 genome equivalents. TRB rearrangements were amplified by touch-down multiplex PCR with mixed TRB-A/B primers. TCRdb re-called the multiplex PCR reads; every CDR3 protein appears as one record, without DNA. The repertoire shows about 8,400 distinct CDR3 sequences; the top ten hold approximately 4.7%. Regarding the study as a whole: The T cell clusters were defined only in silico, without experimental functional validation.

Germline V gene sequence: CDR1 SGHDT, CDR2 YYEEEE. This CDR3 is built from 13 residues. The receptor was derived from a human donor with an autoimmune cytopenia or autoimmune hepatitis (not recorded which). The chain employs TRBV5-6 and TRBJ1-2; TCRdb's D gene call, TRBD1, goes unchecked for lack of DNA. The sample consisted of peripheral blood. The chain's CDR3 is CASSDDGTIGYTF.